A single sample gave rise to the 2 T cell receptor beta chains below, sequenced in a study of blood T cells in healthy people across ages. Using a J-beta primer mix together with a sample-barcoded 5' primer, a second PCR was run for roughly 6 to 12 cycles. TCRdb fed the 5' RACE reads into MiXCR, producing one record per CDR3 protein. The top ten clones hold about 16% of a sample with about 700,000 distinct CDR3 sequences, about 34% of them seen once. The specimen sequenced was blood. These receptors all come from a woman at least 80 years old in good health.

This clonotype was observed a few times. Since a much larger clone is just one base distant, this may be a read error. The chain recombines TRBV7-2 with TRBJ2-5; 9 bases match TRBD2. The CDR3 sequence is 15 residues long. V trimming: 5 bases; J trimming: 11 bases; junction bases outside the gene matches: 15. CDR1 is SGHTA, CDR2 FQGNSA, per germline. The CDR3 loop reads CASSRPGLAKHEQYF. CDR3 nucleotide sequence: TGTGCCAGCAGCCGCCCGGGACTAGCAAAGCATGAGCAGTACTTC.

The gene calls are TRBV20-1 and TRBJ1-4; D unresolved. Germline values: CDR1 DFQATT, CDR2 SNEGSKA (reference sequence). Trimming cost V 3 bases and J 4 bases, with 9 bases left between them. The CDR3 is made up of 13 amino acids. The CDR3 reads CSARRTFNEKLFF. The DNA of the CDR3 is TGCAGTGCTAGGCGGACCTTTAATGAAAAACTGTTTTTT.